The 30 T cell receptor beta chains in this list originate from one sample, sequenced in a study of cytomegalovirus exposure and HLA in healthy donors. With 60 Vbeta and 13 Jbeta primers, the PCR was carried out. Sequencing was performed with immunoSEQ multiplex PCR; in TCRdb, only in-frame clones are kept and a portion is missing. The sample records 100,000 to 150,000 clones, 74% being singletons. Source material: PBMCs. These receptors all stem from a man aged 35 to 55 in good health and CMV-seropositive.

The chain carries TRBV5-6 and TRBJ2-7; perhaps TRBD1 as D (6 bases). The CDR3 extends over 14 amino acids. The V gene lost 1 base and the J gene lost 0 bases, with 8 bases spanning the gap. Germline CDR1 reads SGHDT; CDR2 reads YYEEEE. CDR3 sequence: CASSLTGTSYEQYF. The CDR3 coding sequence is TGTGCCAGCAGCTTGACAGGGACCTCCTACGAGCAGTACTTC.

This chain uses TRBV5-4 with TRBJ2-7; TRBD2 matches at 7 bases. The CDR3 is made up of 15 amino acids. Germline values: CDR1 SGHNT, CDR2 YYREEE (reference sequence). Germline trimming cut 1 base from V and 6 bases from J; bases unmatched to any gene: 10. CDR3 nucleotide sequence: TGTGCCAGCAGCTTGATAGCGGGCGGAGGCATCGAGCAGTACTTC. This gives the protein CASSLIAGGGIEQYF.

The rearrangement uses TRBV11-1 and TRBJ2-1; 10 nucleotides agree with TRBD2. Germline CDR1 and CDR2: SGHAT and FQDESV (reference sequence). This CDR3 has 16 residues. Trimming took 3 bases from V and 0 from J; bases not matched to a gene: 2. CDR3 DNA sequence: TGTGCCAGCAGCTTTACTAGCGGGATCTCCTACAATGAGCAGTTCTTC. Translated: CASSFTSGISYNEQFF.

V usage is TRBV7-9 and J usage is TRBJ1-1; D possibly corresponds to TRBD1 (5 bases). This CDR3 spans 13 amino acids. Germline CDR1 reads SEHNR; CDR2 reads FQNEAQ (reference sequence). V was cut by 3 bases and J by 4 bases, with 9 bases left in between. This CDR3 is CASSLWGGTEAFF. DNA for the CDR3: TGTGCCAGCAGCTTGTGGGGGGGCACTGAAGCTTTCTTT.

The chain has TRBV15 and TRBJ2-3; 8 bases map to TRBD2. After removal of 5 bases from V and 5 bases from J, the junction contained 6 bases not matched to a gene. The CDR3 totals 14 residues. CDR1 is LNHNV, CDR2 YYDKDF, per germline (reference sequence). In DNA form, the CDR3 reads TGTGCCACCAGCCTCGGGGGGGAAGGAGATACGCAGTATTTT. Translation gives CATSLGGEGDTQYF.

This clone was picked up a small number of times. The genes are TRBV27 and TRBJ2-1, with 13 bases aligning to TRBD2. The CDR3 is 15 residues long. With 6 bases clipped from V and 7 bases from J, the junction kept 6 bases outside the gene matches. Germline-derived CDR1 and CDR2 are MNHEY and SMNVEV (reference sequence). This CDR3 reads CASSRTSGSRNEQFF. DNA of the CDR3: TGTGCCAGCAGCCGGACTAGCGGGAGTCGGAATGAGCAGTTCTTC.

V is TRBV28 and J is TRBJ1-4; D gene ambiguous. Germline assignment: CDR1 MDHEN and CDR2 SYDVKM. The CDR3 is made up of 15 amino acids. Trimming cost V 8 bases and J 3 bases, with 16 bases left between them. In DNA, the CDR3 is TGTGCCAGCCACCTGTCAGGAGGCCCTAATGAAAAACTGTTTTTT. Translation gives CASHLSGGPNEKLFF.

The CDR3 loop reads CASSQDRGRAPYNEQFF. For the CDR3, the DNA is TGCGCCAGCAGCCAAGATAGGGGGAGGGCCCCATACAATGAGCAGTTCTTC. The chain links TRBV4-3 to TRBJ2-1; D is perhaps TRBD2 (7 bases). There are 17 residues in the CDR3. V shed 0 bases and J shed 4 bases, with 16 bases lying between them. Germline CDR1 is LGHNA and CDR2 is YSLEER.

The chain couples TRBV21-1 to TRBJ2-3; the table gives TRBD2 as D, unverified against the DNA. TRBV21-1 is an annotated pseudogene. CDR3 length: 15 residues. In DNA form, the CDR3 reads TGTGCCAGTAATTCTAGCGCGACTCGCACAGATACGCAGTATTTT. Its translation: CASNSSATRTDTQYF.

The chain carries TRBV5-1 and TRBJ1-3; no firm D call. The V and J ends lost 4 bases and 0 bases respectively, with 11 bases between them. This CDR3 is 15 amino acids long. CDR1 SGHRS and CDR2 YFSETQ come from the germline V gene. The CDR3 sequence is CASSIQSGSGNTIYF. The CDR3 DNA reads as TGCGCCAGCAGCATACAGTCCGGCTCTGGAAACACCATATATTTT.

The V gene is TRBV11-2, the J gene TRBJ2-1; 8 bases line up with TRBD1. The J segment lost 6 bases and the V segment lost 4 bases, leaving 11 bases of the junction unmatched. The germline V gene has CDR1 SGHAT and CDR2 FQNNGV. CDR3 size: 16 residues. This CDR3 reads CASSSPGQVQPNEQFF. For the CDR3, the DNA is TGTGCCAGCAGCTCCCCGGGACAGGTTCAACCCAATGAGCAGTTCTTC. Together with reference TRBV11-2 and TRBJ2-1, the CDR3 gives the full variable domain: EAGVAQSPRYKIIEKRQSVAFWCNPISGHATLYWYQQILGQGPKLLIQFQNNGVVDDSQLPKDRFSAERLKGVDSTLKIQPAKLEDSAVYLCASSSPGQVQPNEQFFGPGTRLTVL.

The genes are TRBV29-1 and TRBJ2-5; 7 nucleotides line up with TRBD1. V shed 4 bases, J shed 5 bases, and the junction held 13 bases outside the gene matches. This CDR3 region has 15 residues. Germline values: CDR1 SQVTM, CDR2 ANQGSEA. As DNA, the CDR3 is TGCAGCGTTGGAGCGCGAGGGGGCGGTGGGGAGACCCAGTACTTC. Its protein product is CSVGARGGGGETQYF.

This clone came up a few times. At the DNA level, this CDR3 is encoded by other sequences in the same sample as well. The chain employs TRBV2 and TRBJ2-5; the D gene is possibly TRBD2 (6 bases). Germline CDR1 and CDR2: SNHLY and FYNNEI. V lost 6 bases to trimming and J lost 5 bases, with 13 bases between them. The CDR3 length is 13 residues. The chain's CDR3 is CASSRDLGETQYF. Written as DNA, the CDR3 is TGTGCCAGCAGCAGGGACTTAGGGGAGACCCAGTACTTC. The full variable domain, with the rest looked up from reference TRBV2 and TRBJ2-5, is EPEVTQTPSHQVTQMGQEVILRCVPISNHLYFYWYRQILGQKVEFLVSFYNNEISEKSEIFDDQFSVERPDGSNFTLKIRSTKLEDSAMYFCASSRDLGETQYFGPGTRLLVL.

The gene calls are TRBV6-5 and TRBJ1-6; D is unresolved. CDR3 size: 14 residues. Trimming removed 6 bases at V and 1 base at J, with 7 bases between. Germline V CDR1 and CDR2: MNHEY, SVGAGI. As DNA, the CDR3 is TGTGCCAGCAGGCGCGGGTCCTATAATTCACCCCTCCACTTT. It is translated as CASRRGSYNSPLHF.

The chain couples TRBV29-1 to TRBJ1-5; a weak D match, TRBD1 (6 bases). V gave up 4 bases and J gave up 6 bases, with 19 bases separating them. Germline values: CDR1 SQVTM, CDR2 ANQGSEA. The CDR3 loop spans 15 amino acids. The CDR3 nucleotides are TGCAGCGTTGGAGTAACAGGGACCGAAGGTCAGCCCCAGCATTTT. Translation gives CSVGVTGTEGQPQHF.

This rearrangement joins TRBV13 to TRBJ2-7; TRBD1 matches at 7 bases. The junction had 10 bases not matched to a gene; V was cut back by 5 bases and J by 3 bases. CDR3 length: 15 residues. CDR1 and CDR2 from the germline V gene are PRHDT and FYEKMQ (reference sequence). The CDR3 DNA reads as TGTGCCAGCAGCCCCACCGGGACAGCGATCTACGAGCAGTACTTC. Translating gives CASSPTGTAIYEQYF.

This chain links TRBV11-1 with TRBJ2-1, with 8 bases matching TRBD2. The J segment lost 4 bases and the V segment lost 5 bases, leaving 7 bases of the junction unmatched. The CDR3 consists of 15 residues. In germline, CDR1 is SGHAT, CDR2 FQDESV (reference sequence). CDR3 sequence reads: CASSPRSGGYNEQFF. The CDR3 region has the DNA TGTGCCAGCAGCCCGAGGAGCGGGGGATACAATGAGCAGTTCTTC.

This clone has more than one count but fewer than ten. The J gene is TRBJ1-4, the V gene TRBV19, with a possible D match to TRBD1 (5 bases). The CDR3 runs 15 residues. Trimming took 4 bases from V and 8 from J, leaving 17 bases between them. In germline, CDR1 is LNHDA, CDR2 SQIVND (reference sequence). CDR3 sequence: CASSTGTPHGEKLFF. Written as DNA, the CDR3 is TGTGCCAGTAGTACTGGGACTCCACACGGAGAAAAACTGTTTTTT.

The V gene is TRBV7-2, the J gene TRBJ2-1, with 8 positions matching TRBD2. With V trimmed by 1 base and J by 4 bases, 6 bases remained unmatched. The germline V gene has CDR1 SGHTA and CDR2 FQGNSA. The CDR3 loop spans 16 amino acids. The DNA of the CDR3 is TGTGCCAGCAGCTTAGGTATTAGCGGGAAATACAATGAGCAGTTCTTC. Translating gives CASSLGISGKYNEQFF.

V usage is TRBV7-8 and J usage is TRBJ1-5; the D is unclear. The CDR3 spans 15 residues. Germline V gene data show CDR1 as SGHVS and CDR2 as FQNEAQ. V dropped 3 bases and J dropped 5 bases, with 14 bases sitting between them. The DNA of the CDR3 is TGTGCCAGCAGCTTGTTATCGTCCAGCGATCAGCCCCAGCATTTT. Translated: CASSLLSSSDQPQHF.

The V and J genes are TRBV11-2 and TRBJ1-2; 7 nucleotides line up with TRBD1. The germline V gene encodes CDR1 SGHAT and CDR2 FQNNGV. V trimming: 1 base; J trimming: 8 bases; junction bases outside the gene matches: 7. This CDR3 contains 14 residues. CDR3 region: CASSLAGTVGGYTF. The CDR3 bases are TGTGCCAGCAGCTTAGCGGGGACAGTTGGGGGCTACACCTTC.

This clone was seen only a few times. The CDR3 DNA is TGTGCCAGCAGTTTAAATTCAGGGGAGTATCAGCCCCAGCATTTT. This translates into CASSLNSGEYQPQHF. V gene TRBV4-2 combines with J gene TRBJ1-5; perhaps TRBD1 as D (6 bases). With 6 bases removed from V and 5 bases from J, the gap between germline ends came to 17 bases. The CDR3 spans 15 residues. Germline loops: CDR1 LGHNA, CDR2 YNFKEQ.

This sequence joins TRBV4-3 and TRBJ2-1; no clear D. Germline loops: CDR1 LGHNA, CDR2 YSLEER. The V gene lost 0 bases and the J gene lost 2 bases, with 5 bases spanning the gap. The CDR3 has 14 residues. The CDR3 here is CASSQDQAYNEQFF. CDR3 in DNA: TGCGCCAGCAGCCAAGATCAGGCCTACAATGAGCAGTTCTTC.

The CDR3 is CSVEVLGEPNQPQHF. The CDR3 nucleotides are TGCAGCGTTGAAGTTCTAGGGGAACCCAATCAGCCCCAGCATTTT. The chain carries TRBV29-1 and TRBJ1-5; a weak D match, TRBD1 (5 bases). CDR1 and CDR2 from the germline V gene are SQVTM and ANQGSEA. This CDR3 region has 15 residues. The V gene lost 1 base and the J gene lost 3 bases, with 13 bases spanning the gap.

The V gene is TRBV6-5, the J gene TRBJ2-3; 7 bases are shared with TRBD2. Germline CDR1 MNHEY, CDR2 SVGAGI. CDR3 length: 15 amino acids. The ends lost 2 bases at V and 7 bases at J; junction bases unmatched: 9. Here the CDR3 reads CASSYGAGAVNTQYF. CDR3 coding DNA: TGTGCCAGCAGTTACGGGGCGGGAGCCGTCAATACGCAGTATTTT.

The rearrangement joins TRBV6-6 to TRBJ2-7, with 7 bases aligning to TRBD1. In germline, CDR1 is MNHNY, CDR2 SVGAGI (reference sequence). This CDR3 spans 15 amino acids. The ends lost 6 bases at V and 1 base at J; junction bases unmatched: 9. CDR3 sequence: CASSRTGVGSYEQYF. The CDR3 region has the DNA TGTGCCAGCAGCAGGACAGGCGTTGGGTCCTACGAGCAGTACTTC.

The chain carries TRBV7-2 and TRBJ2-6; D might be TRBD1 (6 bases). CDR1 and CDR2 (germline): SGHTA, FQGNSA. Trimming left V 5 bases short and J 4 bases short, with 15 bases between. The CDR3 loop spans 16 amino acids. The CDR3 region is CASSRGQTGGANVLTF. CDR3 nucleotides: TGTGCCAGCAGCCGAGGACAGACGGGAGGGGCCAACGTCCTGACTTTC.

This chain joins TRBV27 and TRBJ2-4; D perhaps matches TRBD2 (5 bases). The CDR3 is made up of 15 amino acids. Germline CDR1 reads MNHEY; CDR2 reads SMNVEV (reference sequence). V was shortened by 2 bases and J by 0 bases, with 8 bases between the two germline ends. The CDR3 sequence is CASSLGRGAKNIQYF. CDR3 DNA: TGTGCCAGCAGTTTAGGCCGGGGAGCCAAAAACATTCAGTACTTC.

The gene calls are TRBV6-6 and TRBJ2-5, with D unclear. The J call may be faulty, since TRBJ2-7 better matches the DNA end. The V gene's germline CDR1 is MNHNY and CDR2 SVGAGI (reference sequence). The CDR3 runs to 8 residues. The CDR3: CDPYEQYF. The CDR3 DNA follows: TGTGATCCCTACGAGCAGTACTTC.

The genes are TRBV5-1 and TRBJ2-5; a weak D match, TRBD2 (6 bases). Germline V gene sequence: CDR1 SGHRS, CDR2 YFSETQ. The CDR3 length is 16 residues. V lost 0 bases and J 1 base, leaving 13 bases between the germline ends. The CDR3 region is CASSLASDTPQETQYF. In DNA form, the CDR3 reads TGCGCCAGCAGCTTGGCTAGCGACACACCCCAAGAGACCCAGTACTTC.